This TCR beta chain was obtained from a study of T cells in Graves' hyperthyroidism and ophthalmopathy (dated by TCRdb to between 2018 and 2021). With respect to the entire study: Peripheral blood samples were taken at the time of initial diagnosis, prior to any treatment. To identify TCR V-J signatures that set the groups apart, the researchers used a discovery cohort of 90 to 100 patients, made up of fewer than 50 with Graves' ophthalmopathy and some 58 with stable Graves' hyperthyroidism. Prospective prediction of ophthalmopathy was tested in an independent validation cohort consisting of under 20 hyperthyroidism patients and around 16 patients who later progressed to ophthalmopathy. The 100 discovery patients were randomly split 7:3 into training and test sets. The study also compared thyroid tissue and blood T-cell repertoires from about six Graves' hyperthyroidism patients. After sampling, hyperthyroidism patients received methimazole starting at 30 mg daily, and ophthalmopathy patients received high-dose intravenous methylprednisolone. The paper reports TCR Vbeta CDR3 sequencing of over 120 peripheral blood samples: 40 or so ophthalmopathy, around 80 hyperthyroidism and approximately 17 progressor patients.

Stable Graves' hyperthyroidism was defined as no progression to ophthalmopathy during 18 months of follow-up. Hyperthyroidism patients were aged 18 to 65 years and newly diagnosed, with disease duration of less than 2 months. Any patient with an uncontrolled infection, another autoimmune disease, pregnancy or lactation was excluded. Clinical symptoms, serum thyroxine and TRAb, thyroid ultrasound, and orbital computed tomography formed the basis for the diagnoses. PBMCs were isolated from 7.5 to 10 ml of fresh peripheral blood by Ficoll-Paque density gradient centrifugation. Trizol reagent was used to extract total RNA, and RNA quality was then checked on an Agilent 2100 Bioanalyzer. Findings and caveats that apply to the study as a whole: During validation, the model predicted progression to ophthalmopathy a median of about 5.9 months ahead of onset, with more than 60% sensitivity and around 73% specificity. Most expanded thyroid clonotypes (frequency above 0.001) were also detected in blood, a finding suggesting that blood repertoires may reflect thyroid immune responses. Ophthalmopathy was separated from stable hyperthyroidism by a 13 V-J signature model, with roughly 88% sensitivity and 81% to 83% specificity obtained in cross-validation and 80%/75% obtained in testing. Sample size was not statistically predetermined, and investigators were not blinded to group allocation.

The CDR3 contains 16 residues, cysteine and phenylalanine counted. Just the 48-base CDR3 DNA is kept, in frame starting at base 1. CDR1 and CDR2 are read off the germline V gene as KGHDR and SFDVKD. Here V drops 3 bases and J drops 5 bases, and the junction holds 9 bases not matched to any gene. Amplification of TCR beta CDR3 regions was carried out from RNA transcripts. The TCR CDR3 was subjected to a first round of RT-PCR using the HTBI primer set and the Qiagen OneStep RT-PCR kit. The libraries were constructed in a second round of multiplex PCR and then size-selected and purified. Paired-end sequencing of the libraries was performed with 100 bp reads on an Illumina HiSeq2000. The paper's data handling went like this. Raw data were processed with SOAPnuke, discarding reads with adapters, uncalled bases, mean Phred below 15, or no exact constant-primer or identifier match. High-quality paired reads were merged with COPE v1.2.5, and unique nucleotide sequences were defined as clonotypes. Clonotypes were aligned to IMGT TRBV, TRBD and TRBJ reference segments using MiTCR v1.1. The analysis was restricted to V-J combinations with a frequency above 0.0001, which together covered 99.2% of the repertoires. The TCS score was defined as the ratio of F50 (clonal expansion) to E x V (chaos), calculated using BLOSUM62-based TCRdist between CDR3 peptides within each V-J. Welch's t-statistics and random forest reduced fewer than 550 V-J features to around 14, which were used in a naive Bayes classifier (R e1071). TCRdb ran its own pipeline on the public reads, namely fastp trimming at Q25 and MiXCR clone calling, and kept in-frame beta chains. Each CDR3 protein gets just one entry, which takes the most common genes and DNA from the rows behind it. The V and J calls and clone size come from TCRdb's table, not from the authors' own analysis. The sample table records a few hundred thousand distinct CDR3 sequences; just under 15% of these occur just once. Over 25% of the sample is taken by the ten largest.

For this clonotype: No antigen is known for it. The sample holds no much larger clone one base away, and base qualities are not on file.

The sequence came from a woman aged 25 to 39 with Graves' hyperthyroidism. In this chain, TRBV24-1 is recombined with TRBJ2-3, and 8 bases in between align with TRBD1. The sequenced material came from blood. The sequence in DNA is TGTGCCACCAGTGATAGTAAGGGCAGGGGGCTAGATACGCAGTATTTT. It translates as CATSDSKGRGLDTQYF.